The 9 T cell receptor beta chains below come from one sample, sequenced in a study of blood T cell repertoires in COVID-19. Sequencing used immunoSEQ multiplex PCR; TCRdb keeps in-frame clones, though not all of them. This sample has 150,000 to 200,000 clones, with around 75% found just once. Material: peripheral blood. Source of these receptors: a woman in her 40s with COVID-19, enrolled during active disease.

The gene calls are TRBV5-1 and TRBJ1-2; D is undetermined. The CDR3 is made up of 13 amino acids. Germline V gene data show CDR1 as SGHRS and CDR2 as YFSETQ. Trimming took 2 bases from V and 1 from J, leaving 6 bases between them. The CDR3 loop reads CASSFQVNYGYTF. The CDR3 coding sequence is TGCGCCAGCAGCTTTCAGGTTAACTATGGCTACACCTTC.

The chain combines TRBV29-1 with TRBJ2-5; 8 bases line up with TRBD1. Trimming removed 2 bases from V and 5 bases from J; junction bases left unmatched: 4. The CDR3 is 13 residues long. CDR1 SQVTM and CDR2 ANQGSEA come from the germline V gene. The CDR3 loop reads CSVEQGAGETQYF. The CDR3 nucleotides are TGCAGCGTTGAACAGGGGGCAGGTGAGACCCAGTACTTC.

This chain links TRBV3-1 (or the pseudogene TRBV3-2) with TRBJ1-2; TRBD1 might be the D (5 bases). Germline V gene data show CDR1 as LGHDT and CDR2 as YNNKEL (reference sequence). Trimming took off 0 bases at V and 8 bases at J, with 10 bases between the two ends. The CDR3 contains 13 residues. The CDR3 region is CASSQDSAGGYTF. Here the CDR3 DNA reads TGTGCCAGCAGCCAAGATTCGGCAGGGGGCTACACCTTC.

The rearrangement joins TRBV5-6 to TRBJ1-1; the D is unclear. The CDR3 spans 13 residues. CDR1 and CDR2 (germline): SGHDT, YYEEEE. V was cut by 9 bases and J by 1 base, with 13 bases left in between. In nucleotides, the CDR3 is TGTGCCACCTCTGGAGTGCCGAACACTGAAGCTTTCTTT. This encodes CATSGVPNTEAFF.

CDR3 nucleotides: TGTGCCCCGTTCCTAAGACTAGCGGGAGGTCGACTTTCCCTCTCTAGCACAGATACGCAGTATTTT. Translation gives CAPFLRLAGGRLSLSSTDTQYF. The chain links TRBV30 to TRBJ2-3; 13 nucleotides agree with TRBD2. In germline, CDR1 is GTSNPN, CDR2 SVGIG (reference sequence). The J segment lost 0 bases and the V segment lost 8 bases, leaving 26 bases of the junction unmatched. This CDR3 contains 22 residues.

The chain uses TRBV30 and TRBJ1-4; maybe TRBD1 (5 bases). The germline CDR1 and CDR2 sequences are GTSNPN and SVGIG (reference sequence). Trimming took off 1 base at V and 2 bases at J, with 11 bases between the two ends. This CDR3 is 15 amino acids long. The CDR3: CAWSERQITNEKLFF. The CDR3 coding sequence is TGTGCCTGGAGTGAACGACAGATTACTAATGAAAAACTGTTTTTT.

This clone was counted at least ten times. Written as DNA, the CDR3 is TGTGCCAGCAGACAAAGACAGGAGGCCTACGAGCAGTACTTC. This gives the protein CASRQRQEAYEQYF. This rearrangement joins TRBV6-6 to TRBJ2-7; possibly TRBD1 for D (6 bases). CDR3 length equals 14 residues. CDR1 and CDR2 from the germline V gene are MNHNY and SVGAGI (reference sequence). V was trimmed by 6 bases and J by 2 bases, leaving 14 bases between them.

J is TRBJ2-5 and V is TRBV2; 16 bases are shared with TRBD2. Germline CDR1 and CDR2: SNHLY and FYNNEI. The CDR3 consists of 16 residues. With 8 bases clipped from V and 4 bases from J, the junction kept 7 bases outside the gene matches. CDR3 bases: TGTGCCAGCGGAGGGACTAGCGGGAGGGGGCCAGAGACCCAGTACTTC. Translating it yields CASGGTSGRGPETQYF.

The rearrangement links TRBV5-1 to TRBJ2-7; the D gene is possibly TRBD2 (7 bases). Trimming cost V 4 bases and J 3 bases, with 17 bases left between them. The CDR3 loop spans 15 amino acids. Germline V gene sequence: CDR1 SGHRS, CDR2 YFSETQ. The CDR3 nucleotides are TGCGCCAGCAGCCCCGAGGGGGGGGCGGGCTACGAGCAGTACTTC. Protein sequence: CASSPEGGAGYEQYF. The full variable domain, rest sourced from reference TRBV5-1 and TRBJ2-7, is KAGVTQTPRYLIKTRGQQVTLSCSPISGHRSVSWYQQTPGQGLQFLFEYFSETQRNKGNFPGRFSGRQFSNSRSEMNVSTLELGDSALYLCASSPEGGAGYEQYFGPGTRLTVT.